The 32 T cell receptor beta chains reported below all come from one sample, sequenced in a study of regulatory T cells in long-lasting Graves disease. CDR3-region Arm-PCR and iRepertoire HTBI primers produced the TCR beta libraries. TCRdb ran MiXCR on the multiplex PCR reads and lists one entry per CDR3 protein. The sample has about half a million distinct CDR3 sequences; about 12% are singletons. Stated time point: newly diagnosed GD, antithyroid drugs for less than 3 months. Following extraction of RNA from PBMCs, that RNA was used to make the TCR library. The same sample was also studied in work on T cells in Graves' hyperthyroidism and ophthalmopathy.

The sequences come from peripheral blood mononuclear cells (PBMCs), collected at new diagnosis, from a patient treated with antithyroid drugs. The receptor set was obtained from a woman in her 30s with Graves disease.

This clonotype was detected many times. The chain couples TRBV3-1 to TRBJ1-3; D is uncertain. The V gene lost 0 bases and the J gene lost 0 bases, with 6 bases spanning the gap. There are 15 residues in the CDR3. Germline V gives CDR1 LGHDT, CDR2 YNNKEL (reference sequence). The CDR3 region has the DNA TGTGCCAGCAGCCAAGATTGGGGCTCTGGAAACACCATATATTTT. This encodes CASSQDWGSGNTIYF.

This clonotype was observed at least ten times. The rearrangement links TRBV20-1 to TRBJ2-1; no firm D call. Germline V lookup: CDR1 DFQATT, CDR2 SNEGSKA (reference sequence). Trimming pared 2 bases from V and 0 bases from J, leaving 8 bases between. The length of the CDR3 is 14 residues. The CDR3 coding sequence is TGCAGTGCTAGACAGAGGAGCTCCTACAATGAGCAGTTCTTC. This encodes CSARQRSSYNEQFF.

Note on this clonotype: This sequence may be a read error, since a much larger clone differs from it by one base. This sequence joins TRBV7-8 and TRBJ2-4; D is ambiguous. Germline loops: CDR1 SGHVS, CDR2 FQNEAQ. The CDR3 is made up of 14 amino acids. Deletions cut 3 bases from V and 13 bases from J, with 19 bases between. The CDR3 DNA reads as TGTGCCAGCAGCTTGGACCTTGAGTTGGGTGAGCAGTACTTC. As protein: CASSLDLELGEQYF.

This clonotype was counted many times. The chain employs TRBV20-1 and TRBJ2-1; no firm D call. Germline V gene sequence: CDR1 DFQATT, CDR2 SNEGSKA (reference sequence). The CDR3 runs 13 residues. Trimming left V 5 bases short and J 4 bases short, with 12 bases between. The CDR3 DNA sequence: TGCAGTGCTTTCCGGACCGAGTACAATGAGCAGTTCTTC. Its translation: CSAFRTEYNEQFF.

The chain joins TRBV12-3 or TRBV12-4 to TRBJ2-7; 7 nucleotides match TRBD2. This CDR3 is built from 13 residues. Losses at the gene ends were 4 bases for V and 3 bases for J; bases not matched to a gene: 3. The CDR3 sequence: CASSWDYFYEQYF. CDR3 nucleotide sequence: TGTGCCAGCAGTTGGGACTACTTCTACGAGCAGTACTTC.

This clonotype was detected many times. The chain is built from TRBV13 and TRBJ2-3; D gene uncertain. The germline CDR1 and CDR2 sequences are PRHDT and FYEKMQ (reference sequence). This CDR3 comprises 16 residues. V was pared by 1 base and J by 1 base, with 12 bases between. CDR3 in amino acids: CASSLDKDEGTDTQYF. Here the CDR3 DNA reads TGTGCCAGCAGCTTAGACAAAGATGAGGGCACAGATACGCAGTATTTT.

This clonotype was seen many times. This chain links TRBV11-2 with TRBJ2-5, with 9 positions matching TRBD2. The CDR3 length is 18 residues. The trim removed 1 base at V and 4 bases at J, leaving 13 bases unmatched. Germline-derived CDR1 and CDR2 are SGHAT and FQNNGV. The CDR3 region has the DNA TGTGCCAGCAGCTTAGCTGGCGGGAGGGCCCACACAGGAGAGACCCAGTACTTC. Residues: CASSLAGGRAHTGETQYF.

V gene TRBV7-9 combines with J gene TRBJ2-5; possibly TRBD2 for D (5 bases). Germline V gene data show CDR1 as SEHNR and CDR2 as FQNEAQ (reference sequence). Trimming left V 1 base short and J 2 bases short, with 20 bases between. The CDR3 has 18 amino acids. The CDR3 sequence is CASSLGWSAGQEQETQYF. The CDR3 DNA reads as TGTGCCAGCAGCTTAGGGTGGTCCGCGGGCCAAGAACAAGAGACCCAGTACTTC. The variable domain in full, completed from reference TRBV7-9 and TRBJ2-5, reads DTGVSQNPRHKITKRGQNVTFRCDPISEHNRLYWYRQTLGQGPEFLTYFQNEAQLEKSRLLSDRFSAERPKGSFSTLEIQRTEQGDSAMYLCASSLGWSAGQEQETQYFGPGTRLLVL.

This chain links TRBV20-1 with TRBJ2-1; possible D gene TRBD1, 5 bases. The CDR3 spans 16 residues. V lost 5 bases and J 4 bases, leaving 21 bases between the germline ends. Germline V gene data show CDR1 as DFQATT and CDR2 as SNEGSKA (reference sequence). The CDR3, as DNA: TGCAGTGCTCCTAAAATACTTCTTAAGGGGTACAATGAGCAGTTCTTC. Translating gives CSAPKILLKGYNEQFF.

DNA for the CDR3: TGTGCCAGCAGCTTATTCGTACAGGGTTTACTCTTCACCGGGGAGCTGTTTTTT. It is translated as CASSLFVQGLLFTGELFF. The rearrangement uses TRBV13 and TRBJ2-2; D is possibly TRBD1 (6 bases). The CDR3 runs 18 residues. V lost 2 bases and J 4 bases, leaving 20 bases between the germline ends. The germline V gene encodes CDR1 PRHDT and CDR2 FYEKMQ (reference sequence).

This clonotype has just a few counts. This chain joins TRBV24-1 and TRBJ2-1; 7 bases agree with TRBD1. Unmatched junction bases numbered 5, after V lost 8 bases and J lost 8 bases. The CDR3 runs to 12 residues. From germline, CDR1 is KGHDR and CDR2 SFDVKD. CDR3 DNA sequence: TGTGCCACCATGGCAGGGGGTGATGAGCAGTTCTTC. Its translation is CATMAGGDEQFF.

This clonotype was counted at least ten times. The CDR3 DNA is TGTGCCAGCAGCTTGTGGCGGAACTATGGCTACACCTTC. This sequence encodes CASSLWRNYGYTF. The chain joins TRBV5-6 to TRBJ1-2; D gene ambiguous. Trimming took 1 base from V and 2 from J, leaving 6 bases between them. The germline V gene encodes CDR1 SGHDT and CDR2 YYEEEE. CDR3 length: 13 amino acids. Variable domain in full (rest from reference TRBV5-6 and TRBJ1-2): DAGVTQSPTHLIKTRGQQVTLRCSPKSGHDTVSWYQQALGQGPQFIFQYYEEEERQRGNFPDRFSGHQFPNYSSELNVNALLLGDSALYLCASSLWRNYGYTFGSGTRLTVV.

This clonotype appeared a few times. A much bigger clone sits one base away, suggesting this may be a read error. The chain joins TRBV2 to TRBJ2-7, with 9 bases that match TRBD2. There are 13 residues in the CDR3. Germline trimming cut 7 bases from V and 7 bases from J; bases unmatched to any gene: 8. Germline V gene data show CDR1 as SNHLY and CDR2 as FYNNEI. CDR3 amino acids: CASIGTSINEQYF. The CDR3 region has the DNA TGTGCCAGCATTGGGACTAGCATCAATGAGCAGTACTTC.

This clonotype has a handful of counts. V is TRBV10-3 and J is TRBJ2-1; 9 nucleotides align to TRBD2. Trimming removed 10 bases from V and 5 bases from J; junction bases left unmatched: 6. Germline V gene data show CDR1 as ENHRY and CDR2 as SYGVKD. This CDR3 is built from 13 residues. CDR3 sequence (DNA): TGTGCCACGGCACTAGCGGGCCACAATGAGCAGTTCTTC. Protein product: CATALAGHNEQFF.

This clonotype was counted at least ten times. J is TRBJ2-1 and V is TRBV24-1; possible D gene TRBD1, 6 bases. The CDR3 totals 15 residues. Trimming shortened V by 2 bases and J by 6 bases, and 13 bases separated the two germline ends. From germline, CDR1 is KGHDR and CDR2 SFDVKD. CDR3 residues: CATSDSRGKGNEQFF. In DNA, the CDR3 is TGTGCCACCAGTGATTCCAGGGGTAAGGGCAATGAGCAGTTCTTC.

This clonotype has a handful of counts. This may stem from a read error, because a much larger clone lies one nucleotide away. The J gene is TRBJ1-1, the V gene TRBV12-3 or TRBV12-4; D remains unclear. CDR3 length: 11 amino acids. V was pared by 3 bases and J by 9 bases, with 8 bases between. CDR3 region: CASSFWTKAFF. The DNA for the CDR3 is TGTGCCAGCAGTTTTTGGACTAAAGCTTTCTTT.

There are many counts of this clonotype. V is TRBV13 and J is TRBJ2-6; tentatively, D is TRBD1 (5 bases). The CDR3 consists of 15 residues. Between the trimmed V and J ends, which lost 6 bases and 4 bases, there was a span of 13 bases. CDR1 and CDR2 (germline): PRHDT, FYEKMQ (reference sequence). The CDR3 DNA is TGTGCCAGCAGGTTCGGGCAGGGAGGGGCCAACGTCCTGACTTTC. As protein: CASRFGQGGANVLTF.

V is TRBV30 and J is TRBJ2-7; TRBD2 might be the D (5 bases). Germline V CDR1 and CDR2: GTSNPN, SVGIG (reference sequence). V dropped 2 bases and J dropped 6 bases, with 8 bases sitting between them. This CDR3 contains 11 residues. DNA of the CDR3: TGTGCCTGGAGTACGCGGGCCGAGCAGTACTTC. It encodes CAWSTRAEQYF.

The table lists this clonotype with many counts. This sequence joins TRBV9 and TRBJ2-7; no definite D call. CDR3 length equals 13 residues. V gave up 2 bases and J gave up 2 bases, with 8 bases separating them. Germline CDR1 is SGDLS and CDR2 is YYNGEE. The CDR3 region has the DNA TGTGCCAGCAGCGTTGGCGCCCCCTACGAGCAGTACTTC. Amino acid sequence: CASSVGAPYEQYF.

This clonotype came up many times. The V and J genes are TRBV6-1 and TRBJ2-7; D possibly matches TRBD1 or TRBD2 (6 bases each). Trimming stripped 6 bases from V and 1 base from J, with 13 bases between. The CDR3 spans 14 residues. Per germline, CDR1 MNHNS and CDR2 SASEGT. The CDR3 sequence: CASRRQGTSYEQYF. The DNA for the CDR3 is TGTGCCAGCAGGCGTCAGGGGACTTCCTACGAGCAGTACTTC.

This clonotype was seen ten or more times. This CDR3 reads CASSAATGLDTQYF. CDR3 in DNA: TGTGCCAGCAGCGCAGCGACAGGGTTGGATACGCAGTATTTT. This sequence joins TRBV7-2 and TRBJ2-3, with 7 bases matching TRBD1. J gave up 6 bases and V 5 bases, and 8 bases lay outside the gene matches. CDR1 SGHTA and CDR2 FQGNSA come from the germline V gene. CDR3 length equals 14 residues.

In this sample, this clonotype turned up many times. The V and J genes are TRBV30 and TRBJ2-5, with TRBD2 matching over 11 bases. CDR3 length equals 18 residues. Germline CDR1 and CDR2: GTSNPN and SVGIG (reference sequence). Trimming cost V 4 bases and J 4 bases; bases outside gene matches: 17. CDR3: CAWTELFTSGSGPETQYF. In DNA, the CDR3 is TGTGCCTGGACCGAACTTTTCACTAGCGGGAGTGGACCAGAGACCCAGTACTTC.

The sample holds many counts of this clonotype. The chain combines TRBV7-8 with TRBJ1-5; weak D call: TRBD1 (6 bases). The CDR3 covers 16 residues. Germline CDR1 reads SGHVS; CDR2 reads FQNEAQ. Trimming stripped 3 bases from V and 6 bases from J, with 18 bases between. The CDR3 is CASSLTTGFDSQPQHF. The CDR3 region has the DNA TGTGCCAGCAGCTTGACTACAGGGTTCGACAGTCAGCCCCAGCATTTT.

This clonotype was recorded many times. The CDR3 DNA sequence: TGTGCCAGCAGCTCCTCCCTTAGCGGGACCTTCCCAGATACGCAGTATTTT. As protein: CASSSSLSGTFPDTQYF. The chain carries TRBV7-3 and TRBJ2-3; 8 bases are shared with TRBD2. V was pared by 4 bases and J by 4 bases, with 13 bases of the junction left unmatched. Germline V gene data show CDR1 as SGHTA and CDR2 as FQGTGA. The CDR3 extends over 17 amino acids. Looking up the rest from reference TRBV7-3 and TRBJ2-3 gives the full variable domain: GAGVSQTPSNKVTEKGKYVELRCDPISGHTALYWYRQSLGQGPEFLIYFQGTGAADDSGLPNDRFFAVRPEGSVSTLKIQRTERGDSAVYLCASSSSLSGTFPDTQYFGPGTRLTVL.

On this clonotype itself: At one end, the junction sequence differs from germline, possibly due to a read error. The chain combines TRBV7-7 with TRBJ1-6; TRBD1 aligns across 9 bases. CDR3 size: 14 residues. CDR1 and CDR2 from the germline V gene are SSHAT and FNYEAQ (reference sequence). The CDR3 sequence: CASSSDRGNSPLHF. The CDR3 DNA reads TGTGCTAGCAGCTCGGACAGGGGCAATTCACCCCTCCACTTT.

The chain carries TRBV19 and TRBJ1-5, with 8 bases matching TRBD1. Germline CDR1 reads LNHDA; CDR2 reads SQIVND (reference sequence). Losses at the gene ends were 0 bases for V and 4 bases for J; bases not matched to a gene: 8. This CDR3 spans 17 amino acids. The CDR3 coding sequence is TGTGCCAGTAGTATAGATCAGGGGGCGGCCGTAAATCAGCCCCAGCATTTT. This encodes CASSIDQGAAVNQPQHF. Drawing the rest from reference TRBV19 and TRBJ1-5, the complete variable domain is DGGITQSPKYLFRKEGQNVTLSCEQNLNHDAMYWYRQDPGQGLRLIYYSQIVNDFQKGDIAEGYSVSREKKESFPLTVTSAQKNPTAFYLCASSIDQGAAVNQPQHFGDGTRLSIL.

This clonotype was seen only a few times. The V and J genes are TRBV28 and TRBJ1-5; possibly TRBD1 for D (5 bases). There are 15 residues in the CDR3. Germline V lookup: CDR1 MDHEN, CDR2 SYDVKM. The V end was cut by 7 bases, the J end by 1 base, with 14 bases between. The CDR3 reads CASTTGQGSNQPQHF. The CDR3 coding sequence is TGTGCCAGCACCACTGGGCAGGGCAGCAATCAGCCCCAGCATTTT.

This clonotype has a count of ten or more. V and J are TRBV2 and TRBJ2-5; TRBD1 or TRBD2 may be the D gene (5 bases each). The length of the CDR3 is 14 residues. The V end was cut by 6 bases, the J end by 2 bases, with 13 bases between. Germline values: CDR1 SNHLY, CDR2 FYNNEI. CDR3 sequence (DNA): TGTGCCAGCAGGAGGGGTGGCGGACAAGAGACCCAGTACTTC. As protein: CASRRGGGQETQYF.

This clonotype appeared many times. The chain carries TRBV6-1 and TRBJ1-5, with D hard to call. The V end lost 6 bases, the J end lost 4 bases, and 10 bases lay between the germline ends. The germline CDR1 and CDR2 sequences are MNHNS and SASEGT. This CDR3 is 13 amino acids long. In DNA, the CDR3 is TGTGCCAGCAGCTCCCCCCCTAATCAGCCCCAGCATTTT. Translated: CASSSPPNQPQHF.

This clonotype was recorded at least ten times. The chain is built from TRBV7-2 and TRBJ2-3, with 9 bases identical to TRBD2. Trimming took 4 bases from V and 2 from J; bases not matched to a gene: 10. Germline V gene sequence: CDR1 SGHTA, CDR2 FQGNSA. The length of the CDR3 is 17 residues. The CDR3 region is CASSSFLAGPITDTQYF. The CDR3 DNA sequence: TGTGCCAGCAGCTCTTTCCTAGCGGGACCAATCACAGATACGCAGTATTTT.

This clonotype showed up just a few times. CDR3 nucleotides: TGCAGCGTTTATTTGCAGGGAGGGACCGGGGAGCTGTTTTTT. It is translated as CSVYLQGGTGELFF. This chain links TRBV29-1 with TRBJ2-2; 7 bases are a match to TRBD2. The CDR3 extends over 14 amino acids. With 5 bases clipped from V and 5 bases from J, the junction kept 8 bases outside the gene matches. The germline V gene encodes CDR1 SQVTM and CDR2 ANQGSEA.

This clonotype was counted between two and nine times. This chain connects TRBV6-1 to TRBJ2-5; TRBD1 or TRBD2 may be the D gene (5 bases each). Germline V lookup: CDR1 MNHNS, CDR2 SASEGT. Deletions cut 6 bases from V and 4 bases from J, with 24 bases between. The CDR3 runs 17 residues. The CDR3 spells CASRTTPGTRGGETQYF. CDR3 coding DNA: TGTGCCAGCAGGACCACCCCCGGGACCCGAGGAGGAGAGACCCAGTACTTC.